A selection of T cell receptor beta chains follows, all from one sample in a study of identical twins. TCRdb fed the 5' RACE reads into MiXCR, producing one record per CDR3 protein. The sample shows about 810,000 distinct CDR3 sequences, more than 9% of them seen only once. This same sample was also taken into another study, of yellow fever vaccine responses in identical twins.

The sequencing input was PBMCs. All receptors derive from a woman aged 18-29 years in good health. CDR3s include the opening cysteine and the closing phenylalanine or tryptophan. Fields, in order: V gene, J gene, D gene, CDR3 length, clone size, CDR3 protein, CDR3 DNA. The D gene is left open where the match is weak. Clone size appears in some rows only: once, few, many, or a class for an expanded clone.

TRBV12-3/TRBV12-4	TRBJ2-1	NA	14	many	CASSLLGAGNEQFF	TGTGCCAGCAGCCTACTAGGGGCGGGGAATGAGCAGTTCTTC
TRBV27	TRBJ2-5	NA	15	NA	CASSSLIRAQETQYF	TGTGCCAGCAGTTCATTGATCCGGGCCCAAGAGACCCAGTACTTC
TRBV5-5	TRBJ2-2	NA	13	NA	CASSLRVGGELFF	TGTGCCAGCAGCTTAAGAGTAGGCGGGGAGCTGTTTTTT
TRBV5-6	TRBJ2-5	NA	16	few	CASSLGTARFQETQYF	TGTGCCAGCAGCTTGGGGACAGCAAGATTCCAAGAGACCCAGTACTTC
TRBV10-3	TRBJ2-1	TRBD2	16	NA	CAIRDLSGGYLNEQFF	TGTGCCATCAGGGATTTGAGCGGGGGCTACCTCAATGAGCAGTTCTTC
TRBV12-3/TRBV12-4	TRBJ2-5	NA	14	few	CASCGVNTQETQYF	TGTGCCAGTTGCGGAGTGAACACCCAAGAGACCCAGTACTTC
TRBV11-2	TRBJ2-3	TRBD2	13	NA	CASSPTTSRAQYF	TGTGCCAGCAGCCCAACGACTAGCCGGGCGCAGTATTTT
TRBV12-3/TRBV12-4	TRBJ2-7	NA	15	few	CASSLGGALVDEQYF	TGTGCCAGCAGTTTAGGGGGGGCGTTAGTCGACGAGCAGTACTTC
TRBV20-1	TRBJ2-1	TRBD2	13	NA	CSVRGLAGNEQFF	TGCAGTGTTAGGGGCCTAGCGGGCAATGAGCAGTTCTTC
TRBV4-1	TRBJ2-3	NA	15	many	CASSQVRQNTDTQYF	TGCGCCAGCAGCCAAGTTAGACAGAACACAGATACGCAGTATTTT
TRBV10-3	TRBJ2-3	TRBD2	15	NA	CAITKSGGGTDTQYF	TGTGCCATCACCAAAAGCGGGGGGGGCACAGATACGCAGTATTTT
TRBV20-1	TRBJ2-1	NA	14	once	CSALAGLAHNEQIF	TGCAGTGCCCTGGCCGGGCTAGCCCACAATGAGCAGATCTTC
TRBV19	TRBJ2-1	NA	16	few	CASSVGLYQPGNEQFF	TGTGCCAGTAGTGTCGGGCTTTACCAACCTGGCAATGAGCAGTTCTTC
TRBV10-3	TRBJ1-6	NA	13	NA	CAIRETDSSPLHF	TGTGCCATCAGAGAGACTGATAGCTCACCCCTCCACTTT
TRBV7-8	TRBJ2-3	NA	14	few	CASSLVARLDTQYF	TGTGCCAGCAGCTTAGTCGCCAGGCTGGATACGCAGTATTTT
TRBV20-1	TRBJ2-5	NA	12	NA	CSARDSFETQYF	TGCAGTGCTAGAGATAGTTTCGAGACCCAGTACTTC
TRBV5-1	TRBJ2-2	NA	14	few	CASKEQTNTGELFF	TGCGCCAGCAAGGAACAGACGAACACCGGGGAGCTGTTTTTT
TRBV11-2	TRBJ2-3	NA	14	few	CASSARPGADTQYF	TGTGCCAGCAGCGCCCGTCCAGGGGCAGATACGCAGTATTTT
TRBV28	TRBJ2-7	NA	17	NA	CASSSDRRRDRSYEQYF	TGTGCCAGCAGTTCCGACCGACGGAGGGACAGATCCTACGAGCAGTACTTC
TRBV12-3/TRBV12-4	TRBJ2-5	NA	13	NA	CASSRGFPETQYF	TGTGCCAGCAGTCGGGGTTTCCCTGAGACCCAGTACTTC